Here is one T cell receptor beta chain with its context. These data originate in a study of early T cells in non-severe SARS-CoV-2 infection. MiXCR, applied by TCRdb to the 5' RACE reads, yields one record per CDR3 protein. The profile shows 75,000 to 100,000 distinct CDR3 sequences, approximately 15% of them singletons. The CDR3 has 11 amino acids. V was pared by 5 bases and J by 5 bases, with 6 bases between. Germline CDR1 reads SGHTA; CDR2 reads FQGNSA. This clonotype originated in an adult who was a healthcare worker with PCR-confirmed SARS-CoV-2 infection or an uninfected control (not recorded which). The chain couples TRBV7-2 to TRBJ2-5, with unresolved D. Sequencing was done on a sample of whole blood. The CDR3 bases are TGTGCCAGCAGCCCCAATGAGACCCAGTACTTC. Encoded protein: CASSPNETQYF.